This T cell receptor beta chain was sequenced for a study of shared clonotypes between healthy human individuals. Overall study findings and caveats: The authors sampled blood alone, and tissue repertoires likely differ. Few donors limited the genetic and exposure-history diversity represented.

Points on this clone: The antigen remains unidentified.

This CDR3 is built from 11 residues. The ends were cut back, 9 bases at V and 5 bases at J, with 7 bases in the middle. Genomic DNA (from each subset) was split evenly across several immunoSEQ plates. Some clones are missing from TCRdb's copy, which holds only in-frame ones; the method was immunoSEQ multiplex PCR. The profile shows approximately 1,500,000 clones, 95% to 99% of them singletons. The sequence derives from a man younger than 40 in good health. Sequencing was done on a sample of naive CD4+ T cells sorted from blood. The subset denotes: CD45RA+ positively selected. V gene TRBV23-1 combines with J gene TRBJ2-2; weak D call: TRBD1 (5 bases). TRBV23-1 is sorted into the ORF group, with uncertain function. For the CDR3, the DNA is TGCGCCAGGGACACTACCGGGGAGCTGTTTTTT. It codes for CARDTTGELFF.